A selection of T cell receptor beta chains follows, all from one sample in a study of Ad26.COV2.S vaccination and SARS-CoV-2 variants. The assay was immunoSEQ multiplex PCR, and TCRdb's table has in-frame clones only and misses some. The sample carries about 380,000 clones, 83% recorded once. This material consisted of peripheral blood, taken in a trial of Ad26.COV2.S vaccine versus placebo. These TCRs come from a person aged 18-60 years who received the Ad26.COV2.S COVID-19 vaccine or a placebo. Each CDR3 is given with its conserved first and last residue. A D gene is named only where the DNA matches it firmly. Clone sizes are given selectively: once, few, many, or a class where the clone is expanded.

v_gene	abundance	d_gene	j_gene	CDR3aa	CDR3nt
TRBV27	-	-	TRBJ1-2	CASSDTAPGGKDGYTF	TGTGCCAGCAGTGATACGGCACCGGGAGGAAAAGATGGCTACACCTTC
TRBV18	few	TRBD2	TRBJ2-1	CASSSYEAGTKQFF	TGTGCCAGCTCATCTTACGAAGCGGGAACAAAGCAGTTCTTC
TRBV4-1	-	TRBD2	TRBJ2-7	CASRITSGSYEQYF	TGCGCCAGCAGGATTACTAGCGGCTCCTACGAGCAGTACTTC
TRBV20-1	-	-	TRBJ1-3	CSARGFVQNTIYF	TGCAGTGCTCGTGGATTTGTCCAAAACACCATATATTTT
TRBV7-8	-	TRBD1	TRBJ1-2	CASSLSRQGDGYTF	TGTGCCAGCAGCTTAAGTCGACAGGGTGATGGCTACACCTTC
TRBV7-9	-	-	TRBJ2-7	CASSFTSSGVQQYF	TGTGCCAGCAGTTTCACTAGCTCAGGGGTCCAGCAGTACTTC
TRBV5-1	-	TRBD1	TRBJ1-2	CASSLIGTGYLGGYTF	TGCGCCAGCAGCTTGATTGGGACAGGCTATCTCGGGGGCTACACCTTC
TRBV12-5	-	TRBD1	TRBJ1-1	CASGLVRDGTGEVTEAFF	TGTGCTAGTGGTTTGGTACGGGATGGTACAGGGGAGGTCACTGAAGCTTTCTTT
TRBV9	-	-	TRBJ2-5	CASSVGPGRRAQYF	TGTGCCAGCAGCGTAGGACCAGGGCGAAGGGCCCAGTACTTC
TRBV9	-	TRBD2	TRBJ2-2	CASSADPGLVTGELFF	TGTGCCAGCAGCGCCGACCCGGGACTAGTCACCGGGGAGCTGTTTTTT
TRBV2	few	-	TRBJ2-7	CASTPIRRYEQYF	TGTGCCAGCACCCCCATAAGGCGCTACGAGCAGTACTTC
TRBV2	once	-	TRBJ1-5	CASSVQGRNQPQHF	TGTGCCAGCAGTGTACAGGGTAGGAATCAGCCCCAGCATTTT
TRBV19	-	-	TRBJ1-1	CASSKVFPRREAEAFF	TGTGCCAGTAGTAAAGTATTCCCTAGGCGGGAGGCTGAAGCTTTCTTT
TRBV7-5	-	-	TRBJ1-4	CAGWGGRAEKLFF	TGTGCCGGTTGGGGAGGTCGGGCTGAAAAACTGTTTTTT
TRBV27	-	-	TRBJ2-2	CASSSRGTGELFF	TGTGCCAGCAGTTCCCGAGGGACCGGGGAGCTGTTTTTT
TRBV7-6	-	TRBD1	TRBJ2-1	CASSLGDRDYNEQFF	TGTGCCAGCAGCTTGGGGGACAGGGATTACAATGAGCAGTTCTTC
TRBV14	-	-	TRBJ1-6	CASSQDIGTNNSPLHF	TGTGCCAGCAGCCAAGATATTGGGACAAATAATTCACCCCTCCACTTT
TRBV6-5	-	-	TRBJ1-2	CASSYREGDGGYTF	TGTGCCAGCAGTTATCGCGAGGGGGATGGCGGCTACACCTTC
TRBV27	-	-	TRBJ2-2	CASSLSRLNTGELFF	TGTGCCAGCAGTTTGAGTCGGTTGAACACCGGGGAGCTGTTTTTT
TRBV7-9	-	-	TRBJ1-1	CASSLGIRGNTEAFF	TGTGCCAGCAGCTTAGGTATCAGGGGGAACACTGAAGCTTTCTTT
TRBV9	-	-	TRBJ2-3	CASSASTSTDTQYF	TGTGCCAGCAGCGCTTCGACTAGCACAGATACGCAGTATTTT
TRBV7-9	-	-	TRBJ2-2	CASSWSGNTGELFF	TGTGCCAGCAGCTGGTCAGGGAACACCGGGGAGCTGTTTTTT
TRBV5-5	-	TRBD2	TRBJ2-7	CASSFRTRGDEQYF	TGTGCCAGCAGCTTCAGGACTAGGGGTGACGAGCAGTACTTC
TRBV9	-	TRBD2	TRBJ2-3	CASSTGLAPSTDTQYF	TGTGCCAGCAGCACCGGACTAGCCCCCAGCACAGATACGCAGTATTTT
TRBV27	-	-	TRBJ1-2	CASSRLIRGIFGYTF	TGTGCCAGCAGCCGACTCATCCGCGGTATCTTTGGCTACACCTTC
TRBV13	-	-	TRBJ1-5	CASSLQGDDQPQHF	TGTGCCAGCAGCTTACAAGGGGACGATCAGCCCCAGCATTTT
TRBV6-5	-	-	TRBJ1-6	CASSGASTNSPLHF	TGTGCCAGCAGCGGGGCCTCTACTAATTCACCCCTCCACTTT
TRBV7-2	-	-	TRBJ1-4	CASSRDIGKLFF	TGTGCCAGCAGTCGGGACATCGGAAAACTGTTTTTT
TRBV21-1	-	-	TRBJ1-6	CASSKERPGEPLHF	TGTGCCAGCAGCAAAGAACGCCCCGGGGAACCCCTCCACTTT
TRBV20-1	-	-	TRBJ2-1	CSARGGIEQFF	TGCAGTGCTAGAGGGGGAATTGAGCAGTTCTTC
TRBV30	-	TRBD2	TRBJ2-1	CAWSTSGVTLSSYNEQFF	TGTGCCTGGTCTACTAGCGGCGTTACTTTAAGCTCCTACAATGAGCAGTTCTTC
TRBV11-2	-	-	TRBJ2-1	CASSFHTSSYNEQFF	TGTGCCAGCAGCTTTCATACAAGCTCCTACAATGAGCAGTTCTTC
TRBV4-1	-	-	TRBJ2-7	CASSPSRDKYEQYF	TGCGCCAGCAGCCCGTCCCGGGACAAGTACGAGCAGTACTTC
TRBV5-4	-	-	TRBJ1-5	CASSLGTNQPQHF	TGTGCCAGCAGCCTAGGGACCAATCAGCCCCAGCATTTT
TRBV12-3/TRBV12-4	-	TRBD1	TRBJ1-3	CASSEPPPDREDF	TGTGCCAGCAGTGAACCCCCCCCAGACAGGGAGGATTTT
TRBV5-5	-	TRBD2	TRBJ2-3	CASSLGSGGRSGTDTQYF	TGTGCCAGCAGCTTGGGAAGCGGGGGTCGTAGTGGCACAGATACGCAGTATTTT
TRBV5-6	-	TRBD2	TRBJ2-3	CASSLGQGGDTQYF	TGTGCCAGCAGCTTGGGTCAGGGAGGGGATACGCAGTATTTT
TRBV29-1	-	-	TRBJ2-4	CNRSRGKNIQYF	TGCAACAGATCCCGGGGCAAAAACATTCAGTACTTC
TRBV7-9	-	-	TRBJ1-3	CASSLGSPHQTVGNTIYF	TGTGCCAGCAGCTTAGGGTCACCCCACCAGACGGTCGGAAACACCATATATTTT
TRBV13	once	-	TRBJ1-2	CASSFGTDNYGYTF	TGTGCCAGCAGCTTTGGGACGGATAACTATGGCTACACCTTC
TRBV19	-	TRBD1	TRBJ2-7	CASSITGGNSYEQYF	TGTGCCAGTAGTATTACAGGGGGAAACTCCTACGAGCAGTACTTC
TRBV19	-	-	TRBJ2-7	CASSISALYEQYF	TGTGCCAGTAGTATTTCCGCACTCTACGAGCAGTACTTC